This is a list of T cell receptor beta chains from one sample in a study of OX40 agonist ivuxolimab in advanced cancers. Data came from immunoSEQ multiplex PCR; TCRdb stores just in-frame clones and leaves some out. The sample lists 100,000 to 150,000 clones, about 93% occurring once. Sequencing was performed on CD4+ or CD8+ T cells sorted from blood, taken in a trial of the OX40 agonist ivuxolimab. The receptors were gathered from an adult with an advanced solid tumor such as melanoma, head and neck, liver or kidney cancer. Both conserved end residues are part of each CDR3. Fields, in order: D gene, J gene, clone size, V gene, CDR3 protein, CDR3 DNA. A D gene is named only where the DNA matches it firmly. Only part of the rows carry a size: once, few, many, or a class if the clone is expanded.

d_gene: TRBD1
j_gene: TRBJ2-2
abundance: NA
v_gene: TRBV7-9
CDR3aa: CASSLRQGGTGELFF
CDR3nt: TGTGCCAGCAGCCTCAGACAGGGTGGTACCGGGGAGCTGTTTTTT

d_gene: NA
j_gene: TRBJ1-3
abundance: NA
v_gene: TRBV7-9
CDR3aa: CASTMGGIPSGNTIYF
CDR3nt: TGTGCCAGCACCATGGGCGGTATTCCCTCTGGAAACACCATATATTTT

d_gene: TRBD1
j_gene: TRBJ2-3
abundance: NA
v_gene: TRBV28
CDR3aa: CASSLYYGTGGTDTQYF
CDR3nt: TGTGCCAGCAGTCTCTATTATGGGACAGGGGGCACAGATACGCAGTATTTT

d_gene: TRBD2
j_gene: TRBJ2-1
abundance: NA
v_gene: TRBV5-4
CDR3aa: CASTSLSGGQQFF
CDR3nt: TGTGCCAGCACCTCGCTTAGCGGGGGGCAGCAGTTCTTC

d_gene: NA
j_gene: TRBJ2-5
abundance: NA
v_gene: TRBV4-3
CDR3aa: CASSQDNRQGTQYF
CDR3nt: TGCGCCAGCAGCCAAGATAACAGGCAAGGGACCCAGTACTTC

d_gene: TRBD2
j_gene: TRBJ2-3
abundance: NA
v_gene: TRBV5-6
CDR3aa: CASSLRELAGGSSTDTQYF
CDR3nt: TGTGCCAGCAGCCTCAGGGAGCTAGCGGGAGGATCTAGCACAGATACGCAGTATTTT

d_gene: NA
j_gene: TRBJ2-7
abundance: NA
v_gene: TRBV7-9
CDR3aa: CASSPLAGVRDEQYF
CDR3nt: TGTGCCAGCAGCCCCTTAGCTGGAGTCCGGGACGAGCAGTACTTC

d_gene: NA
j_gene: TRBJ1-2
abundance: NA
v_gene: TRBV9
CDR3aa: CASSERNNYGYTF
CDR3nt: TGTGCCAGCAGCGAGCGGAATAACTATGGCTACACCTTC

d_gene: TRBD1
j_gene: TRBJ2-7
abundance: NA
v_gene: TRBV2
CDR3aa: CASRMTGFGYEQYF
CDR3nt: TGTGCCAGCAGGATGACAGGGTTCGGGTACGAGCAGTACTTC

d_gene: NA
j_gene: TRBJ1-1
abundance: NA
v_gene: TRBV20-1
CDR3aa: CSARLYSEAFF
CDR3nt: TGCAGTGCTAGACTTTACAGTGAAGCTTTCTTT

d_gene: NA
j_gene: TRBJ2-1
abundance: NA
v_gene: TRBV28
CDR3aa: CATKTGLAYNEQFF
CDR3nt: TGTGCCACCAAAACAGGACTGGCCTACAATGAGCAGTTCTTC

d_gene: NA
j_gene: TRBJ2-7
abundance: NA
v_gene: TRBV6-1
CDR3aa: CASSESWQGYEQYF
CDR3nt: TGTGCCAGCAGTGAATCGTGGCAGGGGTACGAGCAGTACTTC

d_gene: TRBD1
j_gene: TRBJ1-5
abundance: few
v_gene: TRBV28
CDR3aa: CASSFGTGRQPQHF
CDR3nt: TGTGCCAGCAGTTTCGGGACAGGACGTCAGCCCCAGCATTTT

d_gene: NA
j_gene: TRBJ2-2
abundance: once
v_gene: TRBV6-5
CDR3aa: CASSDWVTGELFF
CDR3nt: TGTGCCAGCAGTGATTGGGTGACCGGGGAGCTGTTTTTT

d_gene: TRBD1
j_gene: TRBJ1-5
abundance: NA
v_gene: TRBV2
CDR3aa: CASSEVRTGLQPQHF
CDR3nt: TGTGCCAGCAGCGAAGTCCGGACAGGGCTACAGCCCCAGCATTTT

d_gene: TRBD1
j_gene: TRBJ2-7
abundance: NA
v_gene: TRBV5-1
CDR3aa: CASSRNRDRGWYEQYF
CDR3nt: TGCGCCAGCAGCAGGAACCGGGACAGGGGTTGGTACGAGCAGTACTTC

d_gene: TRBD2
j_gene: TRBJ2-2
abundance: NA
v_gene: TRBV5-1
CDR3aa: CASSPRRTSGQMNTGELFF
CDR3nt: TGCGCCAGCAGCCCGAGGCGGACTAGCGGACAGATGAACACCGGGGAGCTGTTTTTT

d_gene: NA
j_gene: TRBJ2-7
abundance: NA
v_gene: TRBV12-2
CDR3aa: CASRFRQEGGGYEQYF
CDR3nt: TGTGCAAGTCGCTTCCGGCAAGAGGGTGGAGGCTACGAGCAGTACTTC

d_gene: NA
j_gene: TRBJ2-1
abundance: NA
v_gene: TRBV15
CDR3aa: CATSRDPSYNEQFF
CDR3nt: TGTGCCACCAGCAGAGATCCCAGCTACAATGAGCAGTTCTTC

d_gene: NA
j_gene: TRBJ2-7
abundance: once
v_gene: TRBV28
CDR3aa: CASNLVGGEQYF
CDR3nt: TGTGCCAGCAACTTGGTCGGAGGCGAGCAGTACTTC

d_gene: TRBD2
j_gene: TRBJ2-1
abundance: few
v_gene: TRBV2
CDR3aa: CASSPLAGAHLYNEQFF
CDR3nt: TGTGCCAGCAGTCCCCTAGCGGGAGCCCACCTCTACAATGAGCAGTTCTTC

d_gene: TRBD2
j_gene: TRBJ2-1
abundance: NA
v_gene: TRBV27
CDR3aa: CASSLLGTSGYNEQFF
CDR3nt: TGTGCCAGCAGTTTATTGGGGACTAGCGGGTACAATGAGCAGTTCTTC

d_gene: NA
j_gene: TRBJ2-7
abundance: NA
v_gene: TRBV11-2
CDR3aa: CASSHYRSTTYEQYF
CDR3nt: TGTGCCAGCAGCCATTACAGATCTACGACCTACGAGCAGTACTTC

d_gene: NA
j_gene: TRBJ1-5
abundance: NA
v_gene: TRBV2
CDR3aa: CASRGMGDPQPQHF
CDR3nt: TGTGCCAGCAGGGGTATGGGGGACCCACAGCCCCAGCATTTT

d_gene: NA
j_gene: TRBJ1-2
abundance: once
v_gene: TRBV6-5
CDR3aa: CASSYYVPGNYGYTF
CDR3nt: TGTGCCAGCAGTTACTACGTGCCAGGGAACTATGGCTACACCTTC

d_gene: NA
j_gene: TRBJ1-1
abundance: NA
v_gene: TRBV5-5
CDR3aa: CASSFNGGPTEAFF
CDR3nt: TGTGCCAGCAGCTTTAACGGGGGTCCCACTGAAGCTTTCTTT

d_gene: NA
j_gene: TRBJ1-6
abundance: NA
v_gene: TRBV4-3
CDR3aa: CASSQDPQGGSPLHF
CDR3nt: TGCGCCAGCAGCCAAGATCCGCAGGGAGGGTCACCCCTCCACTTT

d_gene: NA
j_gene: TRBJ2-7
abundance: NA
v_gene: TRBV6-5
CDR3aa: CASRTLSEQYF
CDR3nt: TGTGCCAGCAGGACCCTTAGTGAACAGTACTTC

d_gene: TRBD1
j_gene: TRBJ2-7
abundance: NA
v_gene: TRBV6-9
CDR3aa: CASNNGDRNEQYF
CDR3nt: TGTGCCAGCAATAACGGGGACAGGAACGAGCAGTACTTC

d_gene: NA
j_gene: TRBJ2-5
abundance: NA
v_gene: TRBV19
CDR3aa: CASSISDQGTQYF
CDR3nt: TGTGCCAGTAGTATTTCGGACCAGGGGACCCAGTACTTC

d_gene: TRBD1
j_gene: TRBJ2-7
abundance: NA
v_gene: TRBV7-2
CDR3aa: CASSRRQGTYEQYF
CDR3nt: TGTGCCAGCAGCCGCCGACAGGGTACCTACGAGCAGTACTTC

d_gene: NA
j_gene: TRBJ1-1
abundance: once
v_gene: TRBV16
CDR3aa: CASSPRGRLTEAFF
CDR3nt: TGTGCCAGCAGCCCGCGGGGGAGGCTGACTGAAGCTTTCTTT

d_gene: NA
j_gene: TRBJ2-3
abundance: NA
v_gene: TRBV6-5
CDR3aa: CASSGVSRTQYF
CDR3nt: TGTGCCAGCAGTGGAGTCAGCCGGACGCAGTATTTT

d_gene: TRBD2
j_gene: TRBJ2-1
abundance: NA
v_gene: TRBV4-1
CDR3aa: CASSQGSRGGSEQFF
CDR3nt: TGCGCCAGCAGCCAAGGTTCGCGGGGGGGCAGTGAGCAGTTCTTC

d_gene: NA
j_gene: TRBJ1-3
abundance: NA
v_gene: TRBV25-1
CDR3aa: CASGPHGSGNTIYF
CDR3nt: TGTGCCAGCGGACCCCACGGGTCGGGAAACACCATATATTTT

d_gene: TRBD2
j_gene: TRBJ2-1
abundance: once
v_gene: TRBV5-4
CDR3aa: CASSLPSGRYNEQFF
CDR3nt: TGTGCCAGCAGCTTGCCTAGCGGGAGATACAATGAGCAGTTCTTC

d_gene: NA
j_gene: TRBJ1-1
abundance: NA
v_gene: TRBV28
CDR3aa: CASSPGGGTEAFF
CDR3nt: TGTGCCAGCAGTCCCGGGGGTGGTACTGAAGCTTTCTTT

d_gene: NA
j_gene: TRBJ1-5
abundance: once
v_gene: TRBV7-9
CDR3aa: CASSQQDNQPQHF
CDR3nt: TGTGCCAGCAGCCAACAAGACAATCAGCCCCAGCATTTT

d_gene: NA
j_gene: TRBJ2-7
abundance: NA
v_gene: TRBV28
CDR3aa: CASSLRQGDEQYF
CDR3nt: TGTGCCAGCAGTCTCCGGCAGGGCGACGAGCAGTACTTC

d_gene: NA
j_gene: TRBJ1-6
abundance: NA
v_gene: TRBV19
CDR3aa: CASQERMNSPLHF
CDR3nt: TGTGCCAGCCAGGAGCGGATGAATTCACCCCTCCACTTT

d_gene: TRBD1
j_gene: TRBJ2-7
abundance: NA
v_gene: TRBV9
CDR3aa: CASSTQGVGYEQYF
CDR3nt: TGTGCCAGCAGCACACAGGGGGTCGGCTACGAGCAGTACTTC

d_gene: TRBD1
j_gene: TRBJ1-1
abundance: NA
v_gene: TRBV5-1
CDR3aa: CASSLGQGVNTEAFF
CDR3nt: TGCGCCAGCAGCTTGGGACAGGGGGTGAACACTGAAGCTTTCTTT

d_gene: TRBD1
j_gene: TRBJ2-7
abundance: once
v_gene: TRBV19
CDR3aa: CASSRGGAYEQYF
CDR3nt: TGTGCCAGTAGTAGAGGGGGCGCGTACGAGCAGTACTTC

d_gene: NA
j_gene: TRBJ1-1
abundance: NA
v_gene: TRBV19
CDR3aa: CASSRRQAVNTEAFF
CDR3nt: TGTGCCAGTAGTAGAAGACAGGCCGTGAACACTGAAGCTTTCTTT

d_gene: NA
j_gene: TRBJ1-6
abundance: NA
v_gene: TRBV2
CDR3aa: CASSGPAGDSPLHF
CDR3nt: TGTGCCAGCAGCGGGCCGGCGGGGGATTCACCCCTCCACTTT

d_gene: NA
j_gene: TRBJ2-5
abundance: NA
v_gene: TRBV18
CDR3aa: CASSPLRDFQETQYF
CDR3nt: TGTGCCAGCTCACCGTTGCGGGACTTCCAAGAGACCCAGTACTTC